A single TCR beta chain is shown here with its context. This clone was seen a single time. There is no known antigen for this receptor. No base quality values were provided; no much bigger clone lies one nucleotide off. This specimen belongs to a study of T cell clones after liver transplantation (dated by TCRdb to the late 2010s). Some background on the complete study: ITN030ST, the source of the samples, was a randomized trial that attempted immunosuppression withdrawal within 2 years of liver transplantation. Blood samples were collected pre-transplant, pre-randomization before withdrawal, and post-randomization after either complete withdrawal or failed withdrawal. Donor-reactive T cell clones were identified using TCRbeta sequencing after a pre-transplant mixed lymphocyte reaction and were then followed in post-transplant blood. Tolerance meant complete immunosuppression withdrawal for at least one year without liver enzymes rising beyond twice the upper limit of normal. Third party-reactive TCRbeta sequences from pre-transplant MLRs were also identified as an antigen-independent comparator for donor-reactive sequences. Of the eight recipients, three were HCV-positive, while the remaining recipients had been transplanted for non-autoimmune, non-viral indications. Subjects received no induction therapy and standard immunosuppression until randomization at 12-24 months post-transplant. A cohort of 8 liver transplant recipients was studied, of whom 3 were classified as tolerant and 5 as non-tolerant. On the study overall, not on this receptor specifically: Circulating donor-reactive CD4 TCRbeta sequences fell significantly post-transplant in most of the 8 subjects, irrespective of tolerance or HCV status. Donor-reactive sequences declined more than third party-reactive ones, suggesting partial antigen-specific deletion unrelated to withdrawal success. Without allograft tissue specimens, donor-reactive T cells may have migrated into the graft rather than being deleted. Because of small, heterogeneous patient numbers and non-standardized post-transplant time points, the conclusions were only preliminary. When repertoire turnover was accounted for, significantly reduced detection of donor-reactive sequences was found in 7 of 8 subjects for CD4 and in 8 of 8 subjects for CD8. Low numbers of available donor cells limited the measurable donor-reactive repertoire in a couple of subjects.

Unstimulated PBMCs, after thawing, were stained for CD3, CD4 and CD8 and then FACS-sorted into CD3+CD4+ and CD3+CD8+ populations. All 8 studied subjects were randomized to withdrawal of immunosuppression. The Qiagen DNeasy Blood and Tissue Kit was used for genomic DNA isolation. According to the germline V gene, CDR1 reads MDHEN and CDR2 reads SYDVKM. The trim is 5 bases for V and 8 bases for J, with a gap of 12 bases between the germline ends. The CDR3 goes from the cysteine to the phenylalanine over 12 residues. CDR3 DNA is the only sequence kept; it has 36 bases, read in frame from the first base. Using immunoSEQ, frozen genomic DNA was subjected to high-throughput TCRbeta CDR3 sequencing, a process that included PCR amplification, mapping, bias correction and internal controls. In the original analysis: Productive rearrangements were retained, and unique TCRbeta sequences were defined by the CDR3 nucleotide sequence together with the V and J gene. Donor-reactive sequences required at least 5-fold expansion in CFSE-low cells versus unstimulated pre-transplant cells and at least 0.01% frequency. Minimum frequency thresholds were set for each subject based on the unstimulated sample with the lowest template count, ensuring at least 90% detection power. Jensen-Shannon divergence between the top 1000 TCRbeta sequences post-transplant and pre-transplant was used to measure repertoire turnover. Changes in detection of donor-reactive sequences were assessed with two-sided Fisher's exact tests. The table was pulled from immuneACCESS by TCRdb, which kept in-frame rearrangements only. Such tables lose some clones; where checked, under half of the loss comes from unresolved V genes, and the rest has no known cause. The V and J calls and clone size were taken over from that table, and D and trimming were inferred from the DNA. Across this sample there are about 33,000 clones, with around 94% seen only once. Roughly 25% of the sample goes to the ten largest clones.

The origin of this receptor is a human patient who received a liver transplant. A transplant means some T cells may be of graft donor rather than patient origin. The sequence joins TRBV28 to TRBJ1-2, with the D gene not clear enough to name. Material: CD8+ T cells from blood, obtained 12 months after liver transplant. The CDR3 has the sequence CASSPLSGGYTF. The DNA sequence is as follows: TGTGCCAGCAGTCCGCTTTCTGGGGGCTACACCTTC.